The T cell receptor beta chain under discussion was sequenced for a study of shared clonotypes between healthy human individuals. As for this clone: Its antigen is not known.

Evenly divided among several immunoSEQ plates was the genomic DNA of each subset. TCRdb's table, derived via immunoSEQ multiplex PCR, lists solely in-frame clones and lacks some. The data hold 2,100,000 or so clones, with more than 90% observed a single time. Broader study findings: Among donors, sharing of clonotypes was expected to be affected by sequencing depth.

The CDR3 loop spans 15 amino acids. V was pared by 4 bases and J by 0 bases, with 10 bases between. Germline V lookup: CDR1 MNHEY, CDR2 SMNVEV (reference sequence). Source material: naive CD4+ T cells sorted from blood. Subset: CD45RA+ positively selected. This sequence joins TRBV27 and TRBJ1-3; the D gene is possibly TRBD1 (6 bases). The source of this sequence is a man aged 18 to 35 in good health. This chain's CDR3 is CASSSTGYSGNTIYF. In nucleotides, the CDR3 is TGTGCCAGCAGTTCGACAGGTTACTCTGGAAACACCATATATTTT.